This T cell receptor (beta chain) stems from a study of CD8 T cells in ankylosing spondylitis. Study conclusions and caveats: Seemingly characteristic of ankylosing spondylitis blood was a TCR beta motif consisting of eight highly homologous variants.

TCRdb used MiXCR to reprocess the 5' RACE reads, holding one entry per CDR3 protein. The profile shows about 220,000 distinct CDR3 sequences, approximately 7.3% of them singletons. The germline gives CDR1 LNHDA, CDR2 SQIVND (reference sequence). Trimming removed 9 bases from V and 8 bases from J, with 19 bases in between. This CDR3 is built from 13 residues. As concerns this clonotype: The antigen remains unidentified.

This TCR was sampled from a male donor with ankylosing spondylitis. Sequencing was performed on blood, either unsorted or a sorted T cell fraction (not recorded which). The chain employs TRBV19 and TRBJ1-2; D is uncertain. CDR3 region: CASLRTDKSGYTF. In DNA form, the CDR3 reads TGTGCCAGCTTGAGGACTGACAAATCAGGCTACACCTTC.